This T cell receptor beta chain was identified in a study of Graves' ophthalmopathy and Graves' hyperthyroidism. Study in general: Peripheral blood (taken before any treatment) was collected at initial diagnosis. Findings and caveats of the study: With around 88% sensitivity and about 83% specificity, a 13-signature model separated ophthalmopathy from stable hyperthyroidism.

Investigators amplified TCR beta CDR3 regions from RNA transcripts. An initial RT-PCR round employing HTBI primers preceded a second-round multiplex PCR. Each CDR3 protein gets one entry after TCRdb re-called the multiplex PCR reads with MiXCR. The sample yields about 240,000 distinct CDR3 sequences, around 45% seen once. This clonotype occurred once. Its matching antigen is unknown. Diagnostic conclusions were grounded in clinical symptoms, serum thyroxine, TRAb, thyroid ultrasound and orbital computed tomography. CDR3 length: 13 amino acids. Trimming cost V 5 bases and J 7 bases; bases outside gene matches: 11. Germline V lookup: CDR1 DFQATT, CDR2 SNEGSKA (reference sequence).

The source material was peripheral blood. This TCR derives from an adult man with Graves' ophthalmopathy. The J gene is TRBJ2-7, the V gene TRBV20-1, with TRBD2 matching 7 bases. As DNA, the CDR3 is TGCAGTGCTCCTAGCGGAGCCCCCGGAGAGCAGTACTTC. Translation: CSAPSGAPGEQYF.